Following are 27 T cell receptor beta chains from one sample sequenced in a study of post-analysis software for immune sequencing data. Study-wide findings and caveats: Elevated frequency relative to controls characterized 4 or 5 TRBV segments in patients, TRBV5-6, TRBV5-1 and TRBV20-1 among them.

What these receptors recognize is not known. Unique molecular identifiers tagged the TCR beta cDNA libraries. TCRdb re-derived calls from the PCR reads in MiXCR, one entry per CDR3 protein. The profile shows about half a million distinct CDR3 sequences, around 34% of them singletons. Sequenced material: blood. These receptors were obtained from a girl aged 2-17 years with multiple sclerosis.

The chain joins TRBV5-1 to TRBJ2-1; D call uncertain. Trimming removed 5 bases at V and 2 bases at J, with 8 bases between. This CDR3 has 13 amino acids. CDR1 is SGHRS and CDR2 is YFSETQ in the germline V gene. CDR3 protein: CASSIPPYNEQFF. The CDR3 coding sequence is TGCGCCAGCAGTATACCTCCCTACAATGAGCAGTTCTTC.

This clonotype was counted a few times. V is TRBV10-3 and J is TRBJ1-2, with D hard to call. The V end lost 10 bases, the J end lost 3 bases, and 21 bases lay between the germline ends. Germline values: CDR1 ENHRY, CDR2 SYGVKD. CDR3 length: 15 amino acids. CDR3 sequence reads: CATENQEGFDYGYTF. DNA of the CDR3: TGTGCCACCGAAAATCAGGAGGGTTTTGACTATGGCTACACCTTC.

The table lists this clonotype with a few counts. For the CDR3, the DNA is TGTGCCAGCAGTACCGGGACAGGGATTTCGGCTAGCGGTCTTTCCTACGAGCAGTACTTC. Encoded protein: CASSTGTGISASGLSYEQYF. This chain links TRBV12-3 or TRBV12-4 with TRBJ2-7; 9 bases are shared with TRBD1. Unmatched junction bases numbered 21, after V lost 5 bases and J lost 1 base. The CDR3 extends over 20 amino acids.

The chain combines TRBV4-1 with TRBJ2-2, with TRBD2 matching over 8 bases. Germline V CDR1 and CDR2: MGHRA, YSYEKL. This CDR3 is 16 amino acids long. V lost 0 bases, J lost 7 bases, and 7 bases stayed unmatched. The CDR3 DNA follows: TGCGCCAGCAGCCAAGATCGGGCGGGGGGTTACGGGGAGCTGTTTTTT. Residues: CASSQDRAGGYGELFF.

This clonotype was counted a few times. The chain carries TRBV5-1 and TRBJ1-1, with D uncertain. Germline V gene data show CDR1 as SGHRS and CDR2 as YFSETQ. V lost 0 bases and J lost 8, with 14 bases in between. The CDR3 covers 14 residues. The CDR3 reads CASSLGGRSTEAFF. CDR3 bases: TGCGCCAGCAGCTTGGGAGGACGGTCCACCGAAGCTTTCTTT.

The chain carries TRBV6-5 and TRBJ1-6; D is ambiguous. Germline V gene sequence: CDR1 MNHEY, CDR2 SVGAGI. Trimming stripped 7 bases from V and 10 bases from J, with 14 bases between. This CDR3 is 13 amino acids long. The CDR3 sequence is CASKKGRWSPLHF. The CDR3, as DNA: TGTGCCAGCAAGAAGGGAAGGTGGTCACCCCTCCACTTT.

This rearrangement joins TRBV20-1 to TRBJ1-5, with TRBD1 identical over 9 bases. V lost 8 bases and J lost 4; bases outside the gene matches: 9. This CDR3 is 14 amino acids long. Germline values: CDR1 DFQATT, CDR2 SNEGSKA (reference sequence). The CDR3 loop reads CSTGGPGFNQPQHF. The CDR3 DNA follows: TGCAGTACAGGGGGCCCGGGGTTTAATCAGCCCCAGCATTTT.

The chain carries TRBV20-1 and TRBJ2-1; D may correspond to TRBD1 or TRBD2 (6 bases each). Germline V gene sequence: CDR1 DFQATT, CDR2 SNEGSKA (reference sequence). This CDR3 has 14 amino acids. The V end was cut by 3 bases, the J end by 7 bases, with 16 bases between. In nucleotides, the CDR3 is TGCAGTGCTAGTTCGGGGGCGCAGATTAATGAGCAGTTCTTC. Translation gives CSASSGAQINEQFF.

This clonotype appeared a few times. The V and J genes are TRBV20-1 and TRBJ1-1, with D possibly being TRBD1 (5 bases). The germline CDR1 and CDR2 sequences are DFQATT and SNEGSKA (reference sequence). The V end lost 5 bases, the J end lost 0 bases, and 13 bases lay between the germline ends. This CDR3 spans 14 amino acids. CDR3 region: CSAPAGGMNTEAFF. CDR3 DNA sequence: TGCAGTGCTCCGGCGGGGGGGATGAACACTGAAGCTTTCTTT.

A few counts support this clonotype. The rearrangement joins TRBV10-3 to TRBJ1-2; D not certain. The CDR3 spans 11 residues. V was clipped by 2 bases and J by 5 bases, with 3 bases between them. Germline V gene data show CDR1 as ENHRY and CDR2 as SYGVKD. CDR3 DNA sequence: TGTGCCATCAGTGAGAGATATGGCTACACCTTC. The encoded protein is CAISERYGYTF.

Note on this clonotype: One end of the junction varies from germline; a read error may be responsible. The chain couples TRBV5-1 to TRBJ2-1, with a weak D call TRBD2 (6 bases). This CDR3 comprises 13 residues. In germline, CDR1 is SGHRS, CDR2 YFSETQ. Here the CDR3 DNA reads TGCGCCAACAGCTTGGGGGGCTACAATGAGCAGTTCTTC. Its translation is CANSLGGYNEQFF.

The chain links TRBV7-6 to TRBJ1-5, with D unresolved. Germline CDR1 SGHVS, CDR2 FNYEAQ. The CDR3 is 13 amino acids. Trimming stripped 7 bases from V and 7 bases from J, with 14 bases between. The CDR3 loop is CASTPEEGQPQHF. CDR3 coding DNA: TGTGCCAGCACTCCCGAGGAGGGACAGCCCCAGCATTTT.

This clonotype has just a few counts. V is TRBV20-1 and J is TRBJ1-5; 10 nucleotides line up with TRBD1. Losses at the gene ends were 2 bases for V and 6 bases for J; bases not matched to a gene: 10. Germline V gene sequence: CDR1 DFQATT, CDR2 SNEGSKA (reference sequence). This CDR3 has 16 amino acids. The CDR3 nucleotides are TGCAGTGCTAGACAAACCACTGGACAGGGGGGTCAGCCCCAGCATTTT. Encoded protein: CSARQTTGQGGQPQHF.

The chain combines TRBV3-1 with TRBJ1-5, with unresolved D. CDR3 length: 15 amino acids. Trimming cost V 1 base and J 8 bases, with 15 bases left between them. Germline CDR1 and CDR2: LGHDT and YNNKEL (reference sequence). CDR3 DNA: TGTGCCAGCAGCCAAGGTCCCGGCGGCGGTAAGCCCCAGCATTTT. It translates to CASSQGPGGGKPQHF.

On this clonotype: Just one base apart from a much larger clone, this may be a read error. The J gene is TRBJ2-7, the V gene TRBV27; D remains ambiguous. V was clipped by 5 bases and J by 3 bases, with 11 bases between them. This CDR3 is built from 13 residues. Germline loops: CDR1 MNHEY, CDR2 SMNVEV (reference sequence). The CDR3 DNA is TGTGCCAGCAGTCAGCCGAATGTCTACGAGCAGTACTTC. Amino acid sequence: CASSQPNVYEQYF.

The chain has TRBV5-1 and TRBJ2-4; TRBD2 aligns across 11 bases. The tail of the sequence fits TRBJ2-7 better, so the J call may be wrong. This CDR3 contains 16 residues. Germline V gene sequence: CDR1 SGHRS, CDR2 YFSETQ. The CDR3 protein is CASSLATSGGVYEQYF. The CDR3 DNA follows: TGCGCCAGCAGCTTGGCTACTAGCGGGGGTGTTTACGAGCAGTACTTC.

In this sample, this clonotype turned up many times. The V and J genes are TRBV7-9 and TRBJ1-2; a possible D gene is TRBD1 (6 bases). The CDR3 extends over 13 amino acids. Trimming took off 5 bases at V and 2 bases at J, with 9 bases between the two ends. Germline V gene sequence: CDR1 SEHNR, CDR2 FQNEAQ (reference sequence). The CDR3: CASSVGQNYGYTF. The CDR3 coding sequence is TGTGCCAGCAGCGTCGGACAGAACTATGGCTACACCTTC.

The chain joins TRBV15 to TRBJ2-3; TRBD1 or TRBD2 may be the D gene (6 bases each). The CDR3 extends over 17 amino acids. CDR1 and CDR2 (germline): LNHNV, YYDKDF (reference sequence). Trimming took off 5 bases at V and 0 bases at J, with 18 bases between the two ends. In DNA, the CDR3 is TGTGCCACCAGCCCCGGAGTTTCGGGGGCTAGCACAGATACGCAGTATTTT. It codes for CATSPGVSGASTDTQYF.

The rearrangement uses TRBV27 and TRBJ1-4; D unclear. The CDR3 extends over 15 amino acids. Trimming took off 2 bases at V and 7 bases at J, with 14 bases between the two ends. The V gene's germline CDR1 is MNHEY and CDR2 SMNVEV (reference sequence). CDR3 in DNA: TGTGCCAGCAGTTTAACCGGGTCCTTGGCTGAAAAACTGTTTTTT. This codes for CASSLTGSLAEKLFF.

CDR3 protein: CASGNGRVDYEAFF. Written as DNA, the CDR3 is TGCGCCAGCGGGAACGGACGGGTTGATTATGAAGCTTTCTTT. The V call is TRBV5-1, the J call TRBJ1-1; D is undetermined. In germline, CDR1 is SGHRS, CDR2 YFSETQ. V lost 7 bases and J 7 bases, leaving 20 bases between the germline ends. The length of the CDR3 is 14 residues. The full variable domain, its missing parts supplied by reference TRBV5-1 and TRBJ1-1, is KAGVTQTPRYLIKTRGQQVTLSCSPISGHRSVSWYQQTPGQGLQFLFEYFSETQRNKGNFPGRFSGRQFSNSRSEMNVSTLELGDSALYLCASGNGRVDYEAFFGQGTRLTVV.

This clonotype has just one count. The chain uses TRBV12-3 or TRBV12-4 and TRBJ2-4; the match to TRBD1 covers 7 bases. This CDR3 is 12 amino acids long. Trimming at V came to 7 bases and at J to 5 bases, leaving 2 bases not matched to a gene. CDR3 nucleotides: TGTGCCAGCATCGGGACAGAAAACATTCAGTACTTC. Protein product: CASIGTENIQYF.

This clonotype appeared a few times. The chain employs TRBV12-3 or TRBV12-4 and TRBJ2-4, with 8 bases aligning to TRBD1. This CDR3 spans 13 amino acids. Germline trimming cut 6 bases from V and 5 bases from J; bases unmatched to any gene: 3. The CDR3 bases are TGTGCCAGCAGCCCAGGGGGCCAAAACATTCAGTACTTC. Translation: CASSPGGQNIQYF.

The J gene is TRBJ2-7, the V gene TRBV3-1; a weak D match, TRBD1 (6 bases). The CDR3 runs 13 residues. V was cut by 4 bases and J by 1 base, with 8 bases left in between. Germline-derived CDR1 and CDR2 are LGHDT and YNNKEL (reference sequence). The CDR3 loop is CASSRTESYEQYF. The CDR3 nucleotides are TGTGCCAGCAGCCGGACAGAATCCTACGAGCAGTACTTC.

This clonotype has only a few counts. The chain couples TRBV9 to TRBJ1-2; 7 nucleotides match TRBD1. Per germline, CDR1 SGDLS and CDR2 YYNGEE. The CDR3 length is 15 residues. V was clipped by 2 bases and J by 0 bases; unmatched bases: 4. The CDR3 is CASSVRDRANYGYTF. DNA for the CDR3: TGTGCCAGCAGCGTGAGGGACAGAGCTAACTATGGCTACACCTTC.

This clonotype was seen more than once but under ten times. The CDR3 region is CASSSWTDTQYF. The CDR3 bases are TGTGCCAGCAGCTCCTGGACAGATACGCAGTATTTT. The chain couples TRBV7-9 to TRBJ2-3; D call uncertain. V lost 4 bases, J lost 3 bases, and 5 bases lay in between. The germline gives CDR1 SEHNR, CDR2 FQNEAQ (reference sequence). The CDR3 runs 12 residues.

This clonotype was counted a few times. The chain is built from TRBV27 and TRBJ2-2; no definite D call. CDR1 is MNHEY and CDR2 is SMNVEV in the germline V gene (reference sequence). The V and J ends lost 0 bases and 8 bases respectively, with 10 bases between them. The CDR3 extends over 14 amino acids. CDR3: CASSLSLRVGELFF. The CDR3 DNA is TGTGCCAGCAGTTTATCGCTCCGGGTTGGGGAGCTGTTTTTT.

This clonotype has at least ten counts. This chain links TRBV29-1 with TRBJ2-5, with 7 bases identical to TRBD1. The CDR3 runs 13 residues. Germline V lookup: CDR1 SQVTM, CDR2 ANQGSEA. V gave up 2 bases and J gave up 5 bases; unmatched junction bases: 5. CDR3 DNA: TGCAGCGTTGAAACAGGGGTTCGTGAGACCCAGTACTTC. Its translation: CSVETGVRETQYF.